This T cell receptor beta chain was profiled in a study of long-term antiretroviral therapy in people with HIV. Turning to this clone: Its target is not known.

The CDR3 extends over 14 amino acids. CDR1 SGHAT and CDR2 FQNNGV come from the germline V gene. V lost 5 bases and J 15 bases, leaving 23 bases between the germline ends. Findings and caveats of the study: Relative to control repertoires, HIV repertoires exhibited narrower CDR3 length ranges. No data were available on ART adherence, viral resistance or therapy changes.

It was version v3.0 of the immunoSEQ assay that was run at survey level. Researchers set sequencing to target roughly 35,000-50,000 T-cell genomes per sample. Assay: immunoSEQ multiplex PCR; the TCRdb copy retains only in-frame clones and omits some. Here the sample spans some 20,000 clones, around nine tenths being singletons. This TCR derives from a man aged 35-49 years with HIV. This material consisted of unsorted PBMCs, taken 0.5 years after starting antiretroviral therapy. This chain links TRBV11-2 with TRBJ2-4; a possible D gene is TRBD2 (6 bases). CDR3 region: CASSPTPEPGGRYF. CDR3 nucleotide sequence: TGTGCCAGCAGCCCCACACCGGAACCTGGGGGGAGGTACTTC.